A selection of T cell receptor beta chains follows, all from one sample in a study of tissue T cells after allogeneic stem cell transplantation. Generated by immunoSEQ multiplex PCR, the TCRdb table keeps only in-frame clones and is missing some. The sample has 25,000 to 35,000 clones; approximately 83% are singletons. The specimen comprised blood, sampled before transplantation. The receptor source for this set is a woman between 18 and 50 years old who later had graft-versus-host disease after an allogeneic stem cell transplant. Both conserved end residues are part of each CDR3. The D gene is left open where the match is weak. Clone size is shown for a subset of rows, as once, few, many or a class of expanded clone.

size	V	J	D	CDR3	DNA
.	TRBV6-2/TRBV6-3	TRBJ2-7	TRBD1	CASSYVTGASEQYF	TGTGCCAGCAGTTACGTTACAGGGGCAAGTGAGCAGTACTTC
.	TRBV11-3	TRBJ2-2	TRBD1	CASRKQGNTGELFF	TGTGCCAGCAGAAAACAGGGGAATACCGGGGAGCTGTTTTTT
.	TRBV18	TRBJ2-2	TRBD2	CASSPPGASGSRRELFF	TGTGCCAGCTCACCACCGGGGGCTAGCGGGAGCCGGAGGGAGCTGTTTTTT
.	TRBV6-5	TRBJ1-1	TRBD1	CASSRQGRTEAFF	TGTGCCAGCAGTCGACAGGGGCGGACTGAAGCTTTCTTT
.	TRBV6-1	TRBJ2-5	.	CASSEATGWETQYF	TGTGCCAGCAGTGAAGCTACAGGGTGGGAGACCCAGTACTTC
.	TRBV4-2	TRBJ1-5	.	CASSQGGHSNQPQHF	TGTGCCAGCAGCCAAGGAGGGCATAGCAATCAGCCCCAGCATTTT
.	TRBV7-8	TRBJ2-7	.	CASSLAPRGSGRFEQYF	TGTGCCAGCAGCTTAGCGCCTCGGGGAAGCGGCCGCTTCGAGCAGTACTTC
few	TRBV7-3	TRBJ1-5	.	CASSSDRGQPQHF	TGTGCCAGCAGCTCGGACCGGGGACAGCCCCAGCATTTT
.	TRBV6-6	TRBJ2-1	.	CASSGFGESSYNEQFF	TGTGCCAGCAGTGGGTTTGGGGAGAGCTCCTACAATGAGCAGTTCTTC
.	TRBV28	TRBJ2-7	TRBD1	CASFEGQGASEQYF	TGTGCCAGCTTCGAGGGACAGGGGGCAAGCGAGCAGTACTTC
.	TRBV5-4	TRBJ2-7	TRBD2	CASSQKTSASYEQYF	TGTGCCAGCAGCCAGAAGACTAGCGCCTCCTACGAGCAGTACTTC
few	TRBV5-5	TRBJ1-5	.	CASSPDSNQPQHF	TGTGCCAGCAGCCCGGACAGCAATCAGCCCCAGCATTTT
.	TRBV5-1	TRBJ2-1	TRBD2	CASSLSGGDPYNEQFF	TGCGCCAGCAGCTTATCTGGGGGGGATCCCTACAATGAGCAGTTCTTC
once	TRBV6-5	TRBJ2-3	TRBD2	CASSPGLAGGDTQYF	TGTGCCAGCAGCCCCGGACTAGCGGGAGGAGATACGCAGTATTTT
.	TRBV27	TRBJ1-1	.	CASSFAANTEAFF	TGTGCCAGCAGTTTCGCCGCGAACACTGAAGCTTTCTTT
few	TRBV7-9	TRBJ1-2	.	CASSLGGVSYGYTF	TGTGCCAGCAGCTTAGGAGGGGTTAGCTATGGCTACACCTTC
.	TRBV25-1	TRBJ1-2	.	CASSEWGYTF	TGTGCCAGCAGTGAATGGGGCTACACCTTC
.	TRBV4-3	TRBJ1-2	TRBD1	CASSRNRGHYGYTF	TGCGCCAGCAGCCGAAACAGGGGCCACTATGGCTACACCTTC
.	TRBV11-1	TRBJ1-4	TRBD1	CASRESTGDGEKLFF	TGTGCCAGCAGGGAATCGACAGGGGACGGAGAAAAACTGTTTTTT
.	TRBV28	TRBJ1-1	.	CASSLQRLTEAFF	TGTGCCAGCAGTTTACAGAGGTTGACTGAAGCTTTCTTT
.	TRBV5-1	TRBJ1-2	.	CASSWTDQPSGGYTF	TGCGCCAGCAGCTGGACGGACCAACCCTCAGGGGGCTACACCTTC
.	TRBV6-5	TRBJ2-7	.	CASRGPLSSYEQYF	TGTGCCAGCAGAGGGCCTCTTAGCTCCTACGAGCAGTACTTC
.	TRBV29-1	TRBJ1-2	.	CSVDSGSTNYGYTF	TGCAGCGTTGACTCAGGGTCGACTAACTATGGCTACACCTTC
.	TRBV7-2	TRBJ1-1	.	CASSTKGGGTEAFF	TGTGCCAGCAGCACAAAGGGGGGGGGCACTGAAGCTTTCTTT
.	TRBV28	TRBJ1-5	.	CASRSGNQPQHF	TGTGCCAGCCGCAGTGGCAATCAGCCCCAGCATTTT
.	TRBV19	TRBJ1-4	.	CASTANRDNEKLFF	TGTGCCAGTACCGCAAACCGGGACAATGAAAAACTGTTTTTT
.	TRBV11-2	TRBJ1-1	.	CASSGGGGTEAFF	TGTGCCAGCAGCGGGGGGGGAGGCACTGAAGCTTTCTTT
.	TRBV28	TRBJ1-1	TRBD1	CASSGTGKGRTEAFF	TGTGCCAGCAGTGGGACAGGGAAGGGGAGGACTGAAGCTTTCTTT
once	TRBV7-2	TRBJ1-1	.	CASSLAGPREAFF	TGTGCCAGCAGCTTAGCGGGACCCAGAGAAGCTTTCTTT
.	TRBV7-9	TRBJ1-1	.	CASSFPSLPEAFF	TGTGCCAGCAGCTTCCCCTCCTTACCTGAAGCTTTCTTT
few	TRBV3-1/TRBV3-2	TRBJ1-1	.	CASSLNGRPNTEAFF	TGTGCCAGCAGCCTAAACGGACGGCCTAACACTGAAGCTTTCTTT
.	TRBV10-1	TRBJ2-2	.	CASSKGTDTGELFF	TGCGCCAGCAGTAAGGGTACGGACACCGGGGAGCTGTTTTTT
.	TRBV11-1	TRBJ2-1	.	CASSLMGANEQFF	TGTGCCAGCAGCTTAATGGGAGCAAATGAGCAGTTCTTC
.	TRBV5-1	TRBJ1-6	.	CASSLRGDSPLHF	TGCGCCAGCAGCTTGAGGGGCGATTCACCCCTCCACTTT
.	TRBV6-4	TRBJ2-1	.	CASRLEAGDTYNEQFF	TGTGCCAGCAGACTGGAAGCCGGTGACACCTACAATGAGCAGTTCTTC
few	TRBV9	TRBJ2-5	.	CASSGDGGGETQYF	TGTGCCAGCAGCGGAGACGGGGGCGGGGAGACCCAGTACTTC
once	TRBV18	TRBJ1-2	.	CASSPDYYGYTF	TGTGCCAGCTCCCCAGACTACTATGGCTACACCTTC
.	TRBV18	TRBJ2-3	.	CASSVQAFGTDTQYF	TGTGCCAGCTCAGTGCAAGCTTTCGGCACAGATACGCAGTATTTT
.	TRBV18	TRBJ1-1	.	CASSPTKDRRAFF	TGTGCCAGCTCACCGACCAAAGACCGCAGGGCTTTCTTT